This T cell receptor beta chain was sequenced in a study of tumor and adjacent non-tumor tissue in lung cancer. This clonotype showed up just once. At one of its ends the junction is not consistent with the germline gene, which may arise from a read error. Three rounds of nested PCR, following a modified ARM-PCR protocol, produced the TCRbeta library. TCRdb passed the multiplex PCR reads through MiXCR, listing each CDR3 protein once. The table shows approximately 80,000 distinct CDR3 sequences, with around 80% occurring only once. This sample's RNA came from whole unsorted tissue. Distant lung tissue was collected more than 3 cm away from the tumor edge. Sequencing was carried out using distant non-tumor lung tissue. This receptor was obtained from a man aged 55 to 70 with non-small cell lung cancer.

The CDR3 bases are TGTGTCAGCAGCTTGGACAGGGGCACATATAATTCGCCCCTCCACTTT. Protein: CVSSLDRGTYNSPLHF. The V call is TRBV12-3 or TRBV12-4, the J call TRBJ1-6; 9 nucleotides align to TRBD1. The CDR3 contains 16 residues.